Described below is a single T cell receptor beta chain sequence and its context. Its antigen is not identified. Other DNA variants within this sample encode the same CDR3. The sample belongs to a study of tissue T cells after allogeneic stem cell transplantation. Study in general: Tissue samples with histologically apparent lymphocytes on H&E review were prioritized for sequencing. The study, taken as a whole, reports: TCR repertoires tracked anatomic similarity, regardless of disease or transplant status. Tissue-detected TCR repertoire was only partly captured by blood and spleen T cells.

CDR1 is SGHNT and CDR2 is YENEEA in the germline V gene. Trimming cost V 2 bases and J 6 bases, with 7 bases left between them. The CDR3 is 13 amino acids. Survey-depth TCRbeta CDR3 sequencing reported V/J genes and productive frequencies. Generated by immunoSEQ multiplex PCR, the TCRdb table keeps only in-frame clones and is missing some. The data hold fewer than 30,000 clones, with around 70% observed a single time. The source material was tissue from the ileum, sampled at autopsy. V usage is TRBV11-3 and J usage is TRBJ2-2; D may be TRBD1 or TRBD2 (5 bases each). The receptor was isolated from a female donor at least 60 years old with lung cancer. The CDR3 DNA reads as TGTGCCAGCAGCTTAAGGGACCCCGGGGAGCTGTTTTTT. It translates to CASSLRDPGELFF.